Below, one TCR beta chain is given with its context. Antigen specificity is unknown. The data were taken from a study of T cell responses to AZD1222 COVID-19 vaccine. Findings and limits, study-wide: None of the repertoires were sampled until the peak T cell response had passed.

V dropped 3 bases and J dropped 3; count of bases not matched to a gene: 5. CDR3 length: 16 residues. CDR1 and CDR2 (germline): SGHAT, FQNNGV. Libraries were prepared by immunoSEQ multiplex PCR; TCRdb keeps only in-frame clonotypes and omits some of them. Among some 150,000 clones, approximately 92% were seen once, and the ten largest hold more than 3%. This sequence originates from an adult who received the AZD1222 COVID-19 vaccine. Sequencing used peripheral blood, obtained 28 days after the second AZD1222 dose. The chain links TRBV11-2 to TRBJ2-7; 13 bases match TRBD2. The CDR3 bases are TGTGCCAGCAGCTTCGGACTAGCGGGAGCCCACTACGAGCAGTACTTC. Amino acid sequence: CASSFGLAGAHYEQYF.